Each of the 22 T cell receptor beta chains below was sequenced from the same sample in a study of shared clonotypes between healthy human individuals. Generated by immunoSEQ multiplex PCR, the TCRdb table keeps only in-frame clones and is missing some. The sample contains hundreds of thousands of clones, around 90% of which appear only once. Naive CD8 populations comprised CD45RO-negative cells positively selected for CCR7, excluding terminally differentiated effector memory CD45RA+ cells. Specimen: naive CD8+ T cells sorted from blood. Receptor source: a man younger than 45 in good health.

The chain joins TRBV30 to TRBJ2-1; no reliable D call. Germline V gene sequence: CDR1 GTSNPN, CDR2 SVGIG (reference sequence). V dropped 4 bases and J dropped 4 bases, with 14 bases sitting between them. The length of the CDR3 is 14 residues. CDR3 amino acids: CAWTKGLGYNEQFF. DNA of the CDR3: TGTGCCTGGACGAAGGGCCTAGGGTACAATGAGCAGTTCTTC.

The rearrangement joins TRBV27 to TRBJ2-3; a possible D gene is TRBD2 (5 bases). With 8 bases removed from V and 1 base from J, the gap between germline ends came to 13 bases. Germline assignment: CDR1 MNHEY and CDR2 SMNVEV (reference sequence). CDR3 length: 14 amino acids. The CDR3: CASGETLGTDTQYF. CDR3 sequence (DNA): TGTGCCAGCGGGGAGACCTTGGGCACAGATACGCAGTATTTT.

The chain carries TRBV5-1 and TRBJ2-5, with TRBD2 matching 7 bases. The CDR3 has 14 amino acids. Germline loops: CDR1 SGHRS, CDR2 YFSETQ. The V and J ends lost 0 bases and 4 bases, in that order; junction bases with no gene match: 3. Here the CDR3 reads CASSLASGRETQYF. CDR3 in DNA: TGCGCCAGCAGCTTGGCTAGCGGAAGAGAGACCCAGTACTTC.

V is TRBV21-1 and J is TRBJ1-5. TRBV21-1 represents a pseudogene. The CDR3 extends over 17 amino acids. CDR3 sequence reads: CASSKGEGQGGNQPQHF. The CDR3 DNA sequence: TGTGCCAGCAGCAAGGGGGAAGGCCAAGGGGGCAATCAGCCCCAGCATTTT.

The rearrangement links TRBV7-9 to TRBJ2-1; no firm D call. V lost 4 bases and J lost 0, with 13 bases in between. Per the germline V gene, CDR1 is SEHNR and CDR2 is FQNEAQ (reference sequence). This CDR3 is built from 16 residues. The CDR3 region has the DNA TGTGCCAGCAGCTCCGGGCTCGCGGTCTCCTACAATGAGCAGTTCTTC. It translates to CASSSGLAVSYNEQFF.

This sequence joins TRBV28 and TRBJ2-7; D may be TRBD1 (6 bases). Germline lookup yields CDR1 MDHEN and CDR2 SYDVKM. This CDR3 is 13 amino acids long. The germline V and J ends were trimmed by 3 bases and 1 base, with 7 bases remaining between them. CDR3 nucleotides: TGTGCCAGCAGTTTCCAGGGGTCCTACGAGCAGTACTTC. Translated: CASSFQGSYEQYF.

The CDR3 reads CASSEPLTGYVETQYF. The DNA for the CDR3 is TGTGCCAGCAGTGAACCTTTGACAGGTTATGTGGAGACCCAGTACTTC. The chain is built from TRBV2 and TRBJ2-5; tentative D call: TRBD1 (6 bases). Germline V gives CDR1 SNHLY, CDR2 FYNNEI. The CDR3 length is 16 residues. V lost 2 bases to trimming and J lost 5 bases, with 18 bases between them.

This clone has a handful of counts. Other DNA sequences in this specimen translate into the identical CDR3. The chain is built from TRBV14 and TRBJ2-7; D not resolved. The CDR3 runs to 12 residues. The germline V gene encodes CDR1 SGHDN and CDR2 FVKESK. V was shortened by 0 bases and J by 2 bases, with 2 bases between the two germline ends. The DNA of the CDR3 is TGTGCCAGCAGCCAAGATCCCTACGAGCAGTACTTC. It specifies CASSQDPYEQYF.

The chain uses TRBV15 and TRBJ1-2, with D possibly being TRBD1 (6 bases). Germline V gene sequence: CDR1 LNHNV, CDR2 YYDKDF (reference sequence). The V gene lost 0 bases and the J gene lost 5 bases, with 16 bases spanning the gap. The CDR3 length is 16 residues. Here the CDR3 DNA reads TGTGCCACCAGCAGAGATAGTGGGGGCCCCTCATATGGCTACACCTTC. Translated, it gives CATSRDSGGPSYGYTF.

A single count supports this clone. The chain couples TRBV4-1 to TRBJ2-7; D is tentatively TRBD1 or TRBD2 (5 bases each). CDR3 size: 13 residues. The V end lost 5 bases, the J end lost 6 bases, and 14 bases lay between the germline ends. Germline V gives CDR1 MGHRA, CDR2 YSYEKL. The CDR3 region has the DNA TGCGCCAGCAGCGAGGGACGAACCGGCGAGCAGTACTTC. Translated: CASSEGRTGEQYF.

V is TRBV11-2 and J is TRBJ2-1, with TRBD2 as a possible D gene (5 bases). The CDR3 runs 15 residues. V was pared by 5 bases and J by 6 bases, with 17 bases between. Germline loops: CDR1 SGHAT, CDR2 FQNNGV. The CDR3 region is CASSPNTGILNEQFF. In nucleotides, the CDR3 is TGTGCCAGCAGCCCGAACACCGGGATTCTCAATGAGCAGTTCTTC.

This clone showed up just once. The rearrangement joins TRBV28 to TRBJ2-2; 7 bases line up with TRBD1. The CDR3 loop spans 13 amino acids. Unmatched junction bases numbered 7, after V lost 2 bases and J lost 13 bases. Germline V gene data show CDR1 as MDHEN and CDR2 as SYDVKM. This CDR3 reads CASSLKGARWLFF. For the CDR3, the DNA is TGTGCCAGCAGTTTAAAGGGGGCGAGGTGGCTGTTTTTT.

The gene calls are TRBV29-1 and TRBJ2-5; 7 bases align to TRBD1. TRBJ2-7 explains the end of the DNA better; the J call may be wrong. Germline CDR1 is SQVTM and CDR2 is ANQGSEA. This CDR3 is 14 amino acids long. The chain's CDR3 is CSVEDRDRAYEQYF. DNA for the CDR3: TGCAGCGTTGAAGATCGTGACAGGGCCTACGAGCAGTACTTC.

The chain recombines TRBV11-2 with TRBJ2-5; 10 nucleotides agree with TRBD1. Germline CDR1 SGHAT, CDR2 FQNNGV. The CDR3 length is 15 residues. V was pared by 3 bases and J by 2 bases, with 3 bases of the junction left unmatched. CDR3 DNA sequence: TGTGCCAGCAGCTTTGGGACAGGGGAACAAGAGACCCAGTACTTC. Protein product: CASSFGTGEQETQYF. The full variable domain, rest sourced from reference TRBV11-2 and TRBJ2-5, is EAGVAQSPRYKIIEKRQSVAFWCNPISGHATLYWYQQILGQGPKLLIQFQNNGVVDDSQLPKDRFSAERLKGVDSTLKIQPAKLEDSAVYLCASSFGTGEQETQYFGPGTRLLVL.

This clone was observed a single time. V usage is TRBV4-3 and J usage is TRBJ2-2; 10 nucleotides align to TRBD2. The germline CDR1 and CDR2 sequences are LGHNA and YSLEER. The CDR3 loop spans 17 amino acids. V was clipped by 1 base and J by 6 bases; unmatched bases: 8. As DNA, the CDR3 is TGCGCCAGCAGCCAAGTAGTAACTAGCGGGACGGCCGGGGAGCTGTTTTTT. It encodes CASSQVVTSGTAGELFF.

CDR3 nucleotide sequence: TGCGCCAGCAGCGTTAAGACAGGGGTCACTGAAGCTTTCTTT. Translation gives CASSVKTGVTEAFF. The J gene is TRBJ1-1, the V gene TRBV4-3; 8 nucleotides line up with TRBD1. Germline CDR1 reads LGHNA; CDR2 reads YSLEER. The CDR3 has 14 residues. V lost 5 bases and J lost 4; bases outside the gene matches: 6.

The chain has TRBV5-8 and TRBJ2-7, with a weak D call TRBD1 (5 bases). V lost 2 bases and J lost 6, with 18 bases in between. CDR1 is SGHTS, CDR2 YDEGEE, per germline. This CDR3 is 15 amino acids long. CDR3 sequence (DNA): TGTGCCAGCAGCTTAGGTCGAACAGGCCAAATCGAGCAGTACTTC. Protein product: CASSLGRTGQIEQYF.

The genes are TRBV18 and TRBJ2-3, with 10 bases matching TRBD2. The V and J ends lost 2 bases and 3 bases, in that order; junction bases with no gene match: 5. This CDR3 has 16 residues. The V gene's germline CDR1 is KGHSH and CDR2 LQKENI. The CDR3 loop reads CASSPAAGGGTDTQYF. The CDR3 bases are TGTGCCAGCTCACCAGCAGCGGGAGGGGGTACAGATACGCAGTATTTT.

The J gene is TRBJ2-4, the V gene TRBV29-1, with TRBD1 matching over 7 bases. The CDR3 totals 17 residues. CDR1 and CDR2 (germline): SQVTM, ANQGSEA. V lost 5 bases and J lost 0; bases outside the gene matches: 13. The CDR3 spells CSVRISGTELAKNIQYF. The DNA of the CDR3 is TGCAGCGTTCGAATCTCCGGGACAGAGCTAGCCAAAAACATTCAGTACTTC.

In this sample, this clone turned up once. The chain is built from TRBV29-1 and TRBJ2-5; possibly TRBD1 for D (5 bases). Germline values: CDR1 SQVTM, CDR2 ANQGSEA. The CDR3 contains 13 residues. Trimming removed 6 bases at V and 1 base at J, with 12 bases between. As DNA, the CDR3 is TGCAGCGTCGCCACCCAGGGCCAAGAGACCCAGTACTTC. It codes for CSVATQGQETQYF.

The rearrangement uses TRBV15 and TRBJ1-1; no definite D call. The germline V gene has CDR1 LNHNV and CDR2 YYDKDF (reference sequence). Trimming left V 4 bases short and J 0 bases short, with 9 bases between. The CDR3 length is 14 residues. The CDR3 loop is CATSTRFVNTEAFF. For the CDR3, the DNA is TGTGCCACCAGCACGCGATTTGTGAACACTGAAGCTTTCTTT.

The chain combines TRBV11-2 with TRBJ2-7; TRBD1 aligns across 9 bases. Germline CDR1 reads SGHAT; CDR2 reads FQNNGV. J lost 2 bases, V lost 2 bases, and 7 bases had no gene match. CDR3 size: 16 residues. The CDR3 reads CASSLLGQGPTYEQYF. The CDR3 DNA is TGTGCCAGCAGCTTACTCGGACAGGGGCCAACCTACGAGCAGTACTTC. Filled out from reference TRBV11-2 and TRBJ2-7, the complete variable domain reads EAGVAQSPRYKIIEKRQSVAFWCNPISGHATLYWYQQILGQGPKLLIQFQNNGVVDDSQLPKDRFSAERLKGVDSTLKIQPAKLEDSAVYLCASSLLGQGPTYEQYFGPGTRLTVT.